The following is a T cell receptor beta chain sequence with its context. This clonotype was seen ten or more times. Its antigen remains unidentified. The input lacks base qualities; no much larger clone sits a single base away. The sample originates from a study of T cells in Graves' hyperthyroidism and ophthalmopathy (dated by TCRdb to between 2017 and 2020). General notes on the study: Peripheral blood was collected at initial diagnosis, before any treatment. To identify TCR V-J signatures that set the groups apart, the researchers used a discovery cohort of 100 patients, made up of 40 to 45 with Graves' ophthalmopathy and some 55 with stable Graves' hyperthyroidism. Prospective prediction of ophthalmopathy was tested in an independent validation cohort consisting of fewer than 20 hyperthyroidism patients and some 16 patients who later progressed to ophthalmopathy. The approximately 100 discovery patients were randomly split 7:3 into training and test sets. In roughly six Graves' hyperthyroidism patients, the study also compared T-cell repertoires from thyroid tissue with T-cell repertoires from blood. After blood sampling, hyperthyroidism patients were treated with methimazole at a starting dose of 30 mg daily, and ophthalmopathy patients were treated with high-dose intravenous methylprednisolone. The paper describes TCR Vbeta CDR3 sequencing of 135 peripheral blood samples, made up of under 50 ophthalmopathy patients, approximately 76 hyperthyroidism patients and 17 progressor patients. On the study overall, not on this receptor specifically: Sample size was not statistically predetermined, and blinding of investigators to group allocation was not performed. In cross-validation, a model built on a 13 V-J signature told ophthalmopathy apart from stable hyperthyroidism with over 85% sensitivity and about 81% specificity, and in testing the same model reached 80%/75%. In validation, progression to ophthalmopathy was predicted by the model with around 71% sensitivity and around 76% specificity, a median of roughly six months before onset. Blood samples also contained most of the expanded thyroid clonotypes (frequency above 0.001), which suggests that blood repertoires may reflect thyroid immune responses.

Ophthalmopathy patients had moderately to severely active disease, with a Clinical Activity Score of 3 or more, a NOSPECS grade of 4 or more, and a disease duration of less than 3 months. Any patient with an uncontrolled infection, another autoimmune disease, pregnancy or lactation was excluded. Clinical symptoms, serum thyroxine and TRAb, thyroid ultrasound, and orbital computed tomography formed the basis for the diagnoses. PBMCs were separated from over 9 ml of fresh peripheral blood using Ficoll-Paque density gradient centrifugation. Trizol reagent was used to extract total RNA, and RNA quality was then checked on an Agilent 2100 Bioanalyzer. TCR beta CDR3 regions were amplified from RNA transcripts. A first-round RT-PCR of the TCR CDR3 used the HTBI primer set with the Qiagen OneStep RT-PCR kit. Libraries were constructed in a second round of multiplex PCR, after which size selection and purification were performed. Libraries were sequenced paired-end with 100 bp reads on an Illumina HiSeq2000. As for the authors' bioinformatics: SOAPnuke was used to process the raw data, throwing out any read that contained adapters or uncalled bases, had a mean Phred below 15, or lacked an exact constant-primer or identifier match. High-quality paired reads were merged using COPE v1.2.5, and each unique nucleotide sequence was defined as a clonotype. MiTCR v1.1 was used to align clonotypes to the IMGT TRBV, TRBD and TRBJ reference segments. The analysis included only V-J combinations with a frequency above 0.0001, which together covered roughly 99% of the repertoires. A TCS score was defined as the ratio of F50 (clonal expansion) to E x V (chaos), with BLOSUM62-based TCRdist applied between CDR3 peptides within each V-J. Welch's t-statistics and random forest reduced several hundred V-J features to roughly 13, which were used in a naive Bayes classifier (R e1071). TCRdb applied fastp at Q25 and MiXCR to the public reads, then kept only in-frame beta chains. Rows matching on CDR3 protein sequence are summarized as one entry with the most common DNA and genes. In this record, the V and J calls reflect TCRdb's handling and not the investigators' own analysis. The sample table contains hundreds of thousands of distinct CDR3 sequences; only one count was recorded for roughly 20% of them. The ten top clones hold around 60% of the sample.

V is cut by 6 bases and J by 8 bases, and the space between the germline ends is 13 bases. From its cysteine to its phenylalanine, the CDR3 spans 12 amino acids. The only DNA kept is the CDR3, 36 bases in frame from the first base. CDR1 is given as SNHLY and CDR2 as FYNNEI, both from the germline V gene. The source material was blood. The rearranged chain carries TRBV2 and TRBJ1-2, with TRBD1 tentatively as D gene (5 bases match). This sequence was found in a man between 25 and 39 years old with Graves' ophthalmopathy. The bases read TGTGCCAGCAGAGACGACAGAAAGGGCTACACCTTC. This is translated as CASRDDRKGYTF. Extended through the reference TRBV2 and TRBJ1-2 proteins, this CDR3 yields the full variable domain: EPEVTQTPSHQVTQMGQEVILRCVPISNHLYFYWYRQILGQKVEFLVSFYNNEISEKSEIFDDQFSVERPDGSNFTLKIRSTKLEDSAMYFCASRDDRKGYTFGSGTRLTVV.